Presented here are 22 T cell receptor beta chains from one specimen sequenced in a study of cytomegalovirus exposure and HLA in healthy donors. PCR involved 60 Vbeta and 13 Jbeta primers. TCRdb keeps only in-frame clones here, not all; method: immunoSEQ multiplex PCR. Of about 110,000 clones listed, approximately 83% were seen once; the top ten hold approximately 2%. Sequenced material: PBMCs. The receptors come from a man aged 40-50 years in good health and CMV-seronegative.

V usage is TRBV5-6 and J usage is TRBJ1-2; possible D gene TRBD1, 5 bases. Trimming shortened V by 0 bases and J by 2 bases, and 17 bases separated the two germline ends. CDR3 length: 17 residues. Germline V gene lookup returns CDR1 SGHDT and CDR2 YYEEEE. CDR3 in amino acids: CASSLGQSLLPNYGYTF. Written as DNA, the CDR3 is TGTGCCAGCAGCTTGGGACAGTCTTTACTGCCGAACTATGGCTACACCTTC.

The rearrangement uses TRBV7-2 and TRBJ1-4; TRBD1 is a possible D gene (5 bases). The V gene's germline CDR1 is SGHTA and CDR2 FQGNSA. The CDR3 contains 14 residues. The V gene lost 6 bases and the J gene lost 1 base, with 9 bases spanning the gap. DNA of the CDR3: TGTGCCAGCAGTAGGGGTAGAACTAATGAAAAACTGTTTTTT. It specifies CASSRGRTNEKLFF.

This chain links TRBV5-1 with TRBJ2-7; weak D call: TRBD1 (6 bases). The CDR3 covers 12 residues. Trimming pared 7 bases from V and 3 bases from J, leaving 11 bases between. Looked up from germline, CDR1 is SGHRS and CDR2 is YFSETQ. The CDR3 protein is CASSAQGYEQYF. Here the CDR3 DNA reads TGCGCCAGCTCTGCACAGGGCTACGAGCAGTACTTC.

The chain links TRBV6-5 to TRBJ2-7, with 8 bases identical to TRBD1. Germline V gene lookup returns CDR1 MNHEY and CDR2 SVGAGI. The V segment lost 6 bases and the J segment 4 bases; nucleotides outside the gene matches: 11. This CDR3 region has 15 residues. CDR3: CASRTSPGGGYEQYF. The CDR3 coding sequence is TGTGCCAGCAGAACCTCCCCAGGGGGCGGTTACGAGCAGTACTTC.

This chain's CDR3 is CASSPGDRGDYGYTF. The CDR3 region has the DNA TGTGCCAGCTCACCAGGGGACAGGGGAGACTATGGCTACACCTTC. The chain links TRBV18 to TRBJ1-2, with 10 bases that match TRBD1. The CDR3 spans 15 residues. Trimming at V came to 2 bases and at J to 3 bases, leaving 3 bases not matched to a gene. Germline CDR1 reads KGHSH; CDR2 reads LQKENI.

This clone was counted a few times. The V gene is TRBV2, the J gene TRBJ1-4, with a weak D call TRBD1 (6 bases). The length of the CDR3 is 13 residues. Germline V lookup: CDR1 SNHLY, CDR2 FYNNEI. Trimming left V 3 bases short and J 8 bases short, with 10 bases between. The CDR3 DNA follows: TGTGCCAGCAGTGACAGGGGCAAAGAAAAACTGTTTTTT. This translates into CASSDRGKEKLFF.

The J gene is TRBJ2-7, the V gene TRBV5-4; 8 bases agree with TRBD2. The CDR3 is made up of 16 amino acids. CDR1 is SGHNT and CDR2 is YYREEE in the germline V gene (reference sequence). V gave up 4 bases and J gave up 2 bases; unmatched junction bases: 11. The CDR3 DNA follows: TGTGCCAGCAGCCCCTCGTTAGCGGGGCTTACCTACGAGCAGTACTTC. This encodes CASSPSLAGLTYEQYF. The variable domain in full, with the rest retrieved from reference TRBV5-4 and TRBJ2-7, is ETGVTQSPTHLIKTRGQQVTLRCSSQSGHNTVSWYQQALGQGPQFIFQYYREEENGRGNFPPRFSGLQFPNYSSELNVNALELDDSALYLCASSPSLAGLTYEQYFGPGTRLTVT.

The chain links TRBV11-2 to TRBJ1-4, with no clear D. Germline V gene lookup returns CDR1 SGHAT and CDR2 FQNNGV. The V end was cut by 1 base, the J end by 7 bases, with 13 bases between. The CDR3 is made up of 15 amino acids. The CDR3 region is CASSLGGYGGEKLFF. The CDR3 nucleotides are TGTGCCAGCAGCTTAGGAGGATACGGAGGTGAAAAACTGTTTTTT.

The CDR3 bases are TGTGCCAGCGGGACAGGGGGTAAGGTTGAGCAGTACTTC. Protein product: CASGTGGKVEQYF. This chain joins TRBV6-5 and TRBJ2-7; 11 bases are a match to TRBD1. After removal of 8 bases from V and 7 bases from J, the junction contained 7 bases not matched to a gene. Germline CDR1 MNHEY, CDR2 SVGAGI. The CDR3 extends over 13 amino acids.

The chain couples TRBV11-1 to TRBJ2-2; D is unresolved. Germline CDR1 is SGHAT and CDR2 is FQDESV (reference sequence). The CDR3 is 14 residues long. V lost 1 base and J 1 base, leaving 4 bases between the germline ends. The DNA of the CDR3 is TGTGCCAGCAGCTTAGACAAGAACACCGGGGAGCTGTTTTTT. This translates into CASSLDKNTGELFF. The variable domain in full, completed from reference TRBV11-1 and TRBJ2-2, reads EAEVAQSPRYKITEKSQAVAFWCDPISGHATLYWYRQILGQGPELLVQFQDESVVDDSQLPKDRFSAERLKGVDSTLKIQPAELGDSAMYLCASSLDKNTGELFFGEGSRLTVL.

The rearrangement joins TRBV21-1 to TRBJ1-2; TRBD1 is the table's D call, not checked against the DNA. TRBV21-1 is a recognized pseudogene. The CDR3 spans 18 residues. The DNA for the CDR3 is TGTGCCAGCAGCAAAGGGGGGGACAGGGGGAAAGCTAACTATGGCTACACCTTC. Translated: CASSKGGDRGKANYGYTF.

The rearrangement uses TRBV7-2 and TRBJ2-1; TRBD2 is a possible D gene (7 bases). Trimming removed 2 bases from V and 2 bases from J, with 13 bases in between. The CDR3 consists of 16 residues. Germline CDR1 and CDR2: SGHTA and FQGNSA. The CDR3: CASSLLGGATYNEQFF. The CDR3 nucleotides read TGTGCCAGCAGCTTATTGGGGGGGGCAACCTACAATGAGCAGTTCTTC.

The V call is TRBV7-6, the J call TRBJ2-3; 13 bases are shared with TRBD2. Trimming took 5 bases from V and 4 from J; bases not matched to a gene: 6. There are 16 residues in the CDR3. Germline CDR1 reads SGHVS; CDR2 reads FNYEAQ. DNA for the CDR3: TGTGCCAGCAGCCTTGGGACTAGCGGGGCCTCAGATACGCAGTATTTT. Its translation: CASSLGTSGASDTQYF.

The chain recombines TRBV30 with TRBJ1-3; D might be TRBD1 (6 bases). Trimming shortened V by 4 bases and J by 0 bases, and 16 bases separated the two germline ends. Per the germline V gene, CDR1 is GTSNPN and CDR2 is SVGIG (reference sequence). The CDR3 runs 16 residues. Written as DNA, the CDR3 is TGTGCCTGGAAGGAATATGGACAGATCTCTGGAAACACCATATATTTT. Amino acids: CAWKEYGQISGNTIYF.

The rearrangement uses TRBV29-1 and TRBJ1-1; possible D gene TRBD1, 6 bases. Germline loops: CDR1 SQVTM, CDR2 ANQGSEA. CDR3 length: 11 amino acids. V dropped 7 bases and J dropped 7 bases, with 13 bases sitting between them. This CDR3 reads CSARGGSEAFF. In nucleotides, the CDR3 is TGCAGCGCCCGGGGGGGCAGTGAAGCTTTCTTT.

This chain joins TRBV2 and TRBJ1-5; tentatively, D is TRBD1 (6 bases). This CDR3 is 15 amino acids long. Trimming removed 6 bases from V and 0 bases from J, with 12 bases in between. The germline V gene has CDR1 SNHLY and CDR2 FYNNEI. The CDR3 reads CASRQGILSNQPQHF. The CDR3 bases are TGTGCCAGCAGGCAGGGGATACTTAGCAATCAGCCCCAGCATTTT. Variable domain in full (rest from reference TRBV2 and TRBJ1-5): EPEVTQTPSHQVTQMGQEVILRCVPISNHLYFYWYRQILGQKVEFLVSFYNNEISEKSEIFDDQFSVERPDGSNFTLKIRSTKLEDSAMYFCASRQGILSNQPQHFGDGTRLSIL.

The chain carries TRBV6-1 and TRBJ1-5; 7 nucleotides agree with TRBD1. CDR1 and CDR2 (germline): MNHNS, SASEGT. Trimming took 4 bases from V and 11 from J; bases not matched to a gene: 5. This CDR3 is 12 amino acids long. The chain's CDR3 is CASSVSGGAQHF. CDR3 bases: TGTGCCAGCAGTGTTTCAGGGGGAGCCCAGCATTTT.

The chain combines TRBV30 with TRBJ1-2, with D possibly TRBD1 on 6 matching bases. The ends were cut back, 4 bases at V and 3 bases at J, with 9 bases in the middle. The germline CDR1 and CDR2 sequences are GTSNPN and SVGIG (reference sequence). The CDR3 is 12 residues long. The CDR3 sequence is CAWKRTDYGYTF. The DNA for the CDR3 is TGTGCCTGGAAAAGGACAGACTATGGCTACACCTTC.

The chain uses TRBV29-1 and TRBJ1-5; D gene unclear. The CDR3 runs to 13 residues. Germline V CDR1 and CDR2: SQVTM, ANQGSEA. V lost 3 bases to trimming and J lost 0 bases, with 6 bases between them. The CDR3 loop is CSVDTYSNQPQHF. CDR3 sequence (DNA): TGCAGCGTTGACACTTATAGCAATCAGCCCCAGCATTTT.

This sequence joins TRBV2 and TRBJ1-4, with D tentatively TRBD1 (6 bases). V was cut by 0 bases and J by 7 bases, with 12 bases left in between. Germline CDR1 is SNHLY and CDR2 is FYNNEI. This CDR3 is 15 amino acids long. This CDR3 is CASSEAGGAPEKLFF. The CDR3 coding sequence is TGTGCCAGCAGTGAAGCGGGGGGGGCTCCTGAAAAACTGTTTTTT.

This clone was seen only a few times. For the CDR3, the DNA is TGTGCCAGCAGCTTGGGGACAGGGTGGTACGAGCAGTACTTC. Amino acids: CASSLGTGWYEQYF. The V and J genes are TRBV7-8 and TRBJ2-7; 9 nucleotides match TRBD1. This CDR3 is built from 14 residues. Per germline, CDR1 SGHVS and CDR2 FQNEAQ. With V trimmed by 3 bases and J by 4 bases, 4 bases remained unmatched.

The chain couples TRBV5-1 to TRBJ2-1; D is possibly TRBD1 (6 bases). The CDR3 consists of 16 residues. Germline CDR1 is SGHRS and CDR2 is YFSETQ. The V end lost 0 bases, the J end lost 4 bases, and 14 bases lay between the germline ends. The CDR3 spells CASSLEWDTYYNEQFF. CDR3 nucleotides: TGCGCCAGCAGCTTGGAGTGGGACACGTATTACAATGAGCAGTTCTTC. The complete variable domain, with remaining parts taken from reference TRBV5-1 and TRBJ2-1, reads KAGVTQTPRYLIKTRGQQVTLSCSPISGHRSVSWYQQTPGQGLQFLFEYFSETQRNKGNFPGRFSGRQFSNSRSEMNVSTLELGDSALYLCASSLEWDTYYNEQFFGPGTRLTVL.